This T cell receptor beta chain was recovered during a study of OX40 agonist ivuxolimab in advanced cancers. Across the study: Patients took ivuxolimab, an agonistic anti-OX40 (CD134) antibody. Earlier anti-PD-1, anti-PD-L1 or anti-CTLA-4 therapy was permitted; around 40% had received some. Whole-study findings and limits: At doses 0.1 to 3.0 mg/kg, CD4+ and CD8+ clones expanded. In CD8+ T cells, expanded clones were on average more numerous than in CD4+.

The CDR3 spans 17 residues. V lost 3 bases and J lost 3; bases outside the gene matches: 11. Looked up from germline, CDR1 is LNHDA and CDR2 is SQIVND (reference sequence). Clones were read by immunoSEQ multiplex PCR, and TCRdb kept only the in-frame ones, dropping some. The table shows tens of thousands of clones, with about 83% occurring only once. This clone was observed once. Antigen specificity is unknown. The TCR was taken from an adult with an advanced solid tumor such as melanoma, head and neck, liver or kidney cancer. Sequencing was performed on CD4+ or CD8+ T cells sorted from blood, taken in a trial of the OX40 agonist ivuxolimab. The chain combines TRBV19 with TRBJ1-3; 7 nucleotides line up with TRBD1. CDR3 DNA: TGTGCCAGTAGTATGTACTCCGGGACAGCCGGTGGAAACACCATATATTTT. This encodes CASSMYSGTAGGNTIYF.